This T cell receptor beta chain was obtained from a study of PD-L1 blockade in urothelial cancer (TCRdb year 2017). General notes on the study: Therapy was started at some point between 2013 and 2015 for all patients, and atezolizumab 1,200 mg was administered intravenously every 3 weeks. Blood samples were analyzed 3 weeks after the start of treatment (second dose) and 6 weeks after the start of treatment. Blood samples gave a median of about 130,000 T cells and 82,636 unique TCRs, with a median clonality of approximately 0.08. Whole exome sequencing and RNA sequencing of pretreatment tumors were performed alongside TCR sequencing in the same patients. Pretreatment tumor samples, along with matched peripheral blood serially collected before and after atezolizumab treatment, were subjected to TCR sequencing. Durable clinical benefit meant progression-free survival longer than 6 months, and TCR features were also tested against progression-free and overall survival. Twenty-five of 29 patients were identified as males with urothelial cancer of bladder origin, and a prior smoking history was reported by 18 of 29 patients. Durable clinical benefit was achieved by nine patients but not by the remaining 20. The study, an exploratory multi-omic analysis, examined somatic, immune and clinical correlates of response to PD-L1 blockade with atezolizumab in urothelial cancer. Just over 28 patients had pretreatment blood TCR-seq, around 25 had at least one posttreatment blood collection, and around 25 had tumor TCR-seq. Patients had an ECOG performance status of 0 or 1 and had received between 0 and 3 prior chemotherapy regimens. Broad study findings and their caveats: A pretreatment peripheral blood TCR clonality below the median was linked to improved progression-free and overall survival. Because the sample size was small (n of about 29) and many exploratory analyses were performed, the results are intended to be hypothesis-generating. At 3 weeks after the start of treatment, tumor-associated TCR clones in peripheral blood had expanded more in patients with durable benefit (n of about 20, p = 0.022).

To estimate absolute template abundance from read counts, synthetic TCR analog templates were spiked into each PCR. Using the immunoSEQ assay, TCRbeta CDR3 regions were amplified from genomic DNA with bias-controlled V and J gene primers. Rearranged TCRbeta segments were sequenced at approximately 20X coverage. In the original analysis: Sequencing errors were corrected by clustering, and CDR3s were annotated against IMGT so that V, D and J genes could be assigned. Only productive TCRbeta rearrangements were used in downstream analyses, excluding out-of-frame or stop-codon sequences. Clonality was computed as one minus Shannon entropy normalized by the log of the number of unique productive sequences. Clones differing between time points or between blood and tumor were identified by Fisher's exact test with Benjamini-Hochberg correction at adjusted p below 0.01. TCRdb provides this immuneACCESS table in a form limited to in-frame rearrangements. Some clones are lacking; in checked studies, under half of them reflect an unresolved V gene, and why the rest are absent is not known. The DNA gave D and trimming, while V, J and clone size come from that table. The sample includes roughly 67,000 clones, with about 86% observed a single time. The ten largest account for around 14% of the sample.

For CDR1 and CDR2, the germline V gene (reference sequence) lists MNHEY and SMNVEV. The CDR3 goes from the cysteine to the phenylalanine over 15 residues. Just CDR3 DNA is preserved here, 45 bases in frame from base 1. V loses 6 bases of germline sequence and J loses 7 bases, and the interval between the two ends is 22 bases. The time point label for this specimen denotes: pretreatment peripheral blood. A cohort of 25 to 30 patients with locally advanced or metastatic urothelial carcinoma, treated at Memorial Sloan Kettering on a trial protocol, was included. Peripheral blood mononuclear cells were collected pretreatment and during treatment, with between 1 and 8 total time points per patient. The Qiagen DNeasy Blood extraction kit was used to purify genomic DNA from total PBMCs and tumor samples. PBMCs were collected pretreatment and during treatment and were isolated and stored as previously described.

About this clone itself: Its binding antigen is unknown. Within one base of it there is no much larger clone, and no base qualities were kept.

The clonotype was recovered from a man aged 60-69 years with urothelial cancer. Here the sequenced sample was PBMCs, taken around atezolizumab (anti-PD-L1) treatment. In this chain, TRBV27 is recombined with TRBJ2-7, with TRBD2 as a weak D call on 7 bases. The CDR3 amino acid sequence is: CASSPRGGRVWEQYF. The DNA is TGTGCCAGCAGCCCTAGGGGGGGCCGGGTTTGGGAGCAGTACTTC.